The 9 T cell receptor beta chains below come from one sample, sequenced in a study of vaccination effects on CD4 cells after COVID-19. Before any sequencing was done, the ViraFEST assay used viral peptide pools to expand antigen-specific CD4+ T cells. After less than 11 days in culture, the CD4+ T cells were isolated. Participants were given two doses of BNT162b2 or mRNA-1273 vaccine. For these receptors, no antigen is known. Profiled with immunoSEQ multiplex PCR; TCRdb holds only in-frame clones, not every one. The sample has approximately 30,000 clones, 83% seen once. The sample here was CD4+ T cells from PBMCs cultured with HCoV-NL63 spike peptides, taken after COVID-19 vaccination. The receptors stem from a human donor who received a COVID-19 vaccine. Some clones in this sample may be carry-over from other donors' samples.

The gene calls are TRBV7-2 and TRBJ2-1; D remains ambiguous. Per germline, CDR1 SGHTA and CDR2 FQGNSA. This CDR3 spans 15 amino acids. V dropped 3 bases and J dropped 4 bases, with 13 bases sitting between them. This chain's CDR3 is CASSLLPAVYNEQFF. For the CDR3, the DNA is TGTGCCAGCAGCTTGCTCCCGGCGGTTTACAATGAGCAGTTCTTC.

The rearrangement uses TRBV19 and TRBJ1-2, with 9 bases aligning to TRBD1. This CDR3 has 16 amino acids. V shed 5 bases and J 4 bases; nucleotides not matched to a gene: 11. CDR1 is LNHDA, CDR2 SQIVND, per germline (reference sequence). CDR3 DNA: TGTGCCAGTAGTGTAACCCTACAGGGGGCTGGCTATGGCTACACCTTC. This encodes CASSVTLQGAGYGYTF.

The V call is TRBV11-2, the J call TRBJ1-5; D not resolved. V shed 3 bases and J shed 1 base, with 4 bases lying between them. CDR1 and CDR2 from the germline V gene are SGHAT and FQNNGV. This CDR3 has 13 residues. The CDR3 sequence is CASSFNSNQPQHF. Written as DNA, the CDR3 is TGTGCCAGCAGCTTCAACAGCAATCAGCCCCAGCATTTT.

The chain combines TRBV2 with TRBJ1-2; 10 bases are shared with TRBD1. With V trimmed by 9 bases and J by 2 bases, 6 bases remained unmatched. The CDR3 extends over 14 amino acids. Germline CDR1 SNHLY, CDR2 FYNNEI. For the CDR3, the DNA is TGTGCCAGTAAGCCGGACAGGGGGAACTATGGCTACACCTTC. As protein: CASKPDRGNYGYTF.

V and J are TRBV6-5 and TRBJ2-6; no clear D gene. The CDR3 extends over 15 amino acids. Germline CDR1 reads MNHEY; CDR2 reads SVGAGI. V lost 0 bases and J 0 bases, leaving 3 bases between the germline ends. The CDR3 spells CASSYSFSGANVLTF. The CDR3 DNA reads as TGTGCCAGCAGTTACTCGTTCTCTGGGGCCAACGTCCTGACTTTC.

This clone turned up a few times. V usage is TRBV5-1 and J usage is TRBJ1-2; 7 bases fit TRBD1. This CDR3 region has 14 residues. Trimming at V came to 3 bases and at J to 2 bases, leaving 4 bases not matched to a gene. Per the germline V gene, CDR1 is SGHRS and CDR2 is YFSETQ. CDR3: CASSSKGANYGYTF. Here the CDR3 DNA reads TGCGCCAGCAGCTCGAAGGGGGCCAACTATGGCTACACCTTC.

CDR3 in DNA: TGTGCCACCAGCAGAGATCTGACAGGGAGCACAGATACGCAGTATTTT. Protein sequence: CATSRDLTGSTDTQYF. This chain connects TRBV15 to TRBJ2-3; 7 bases are shared with TRBD1. The CDR3 covers 16 residues. The germline V gene encodes CDR1 LNHNV and CDR2 YYDKDF (reference sequence). V lost 0 bases to trimming and J lost 0 bases; unmatched junction nucleotides: 3.

This CDR3 is CASSRDSAQPQHF. CDR3 nucleotides: TGTGCCAGCAGTCGGGACAGCGCTCAGCCCCAGCATTTT. The chain carries TRBV2 and TRBJ1-5; TRBD1 matches at 7 bases. The CDR3 has 13 residues. Germline values: CDR1 SNHLY, CDR2 FYNNEI. V trimming: 5 bases; J trimming: 6 bases; junction bases outside the gene matches: 4.

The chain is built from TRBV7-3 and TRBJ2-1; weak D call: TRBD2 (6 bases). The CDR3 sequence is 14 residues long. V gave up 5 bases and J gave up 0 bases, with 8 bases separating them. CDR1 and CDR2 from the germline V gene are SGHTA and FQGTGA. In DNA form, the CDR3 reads TGTGCCAGCAGCGGGGGGAGCTCCTACAATGAGCAGTTCTTC. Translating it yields CASSGGSSYNEQFF.